The 10 T cell receptor beta chains listed next were all sequenced from one sample in a study of beta chain features in type 1 diabetes. The entirety of the isolated RNA underwent reverse transcription, so expressed TCRB transcripts were sequenced. TCRdb's table, derived via immunoSEQ multiplex PCR, lists solely in-frame clones and lacks some. The data contain around 500,000 clones, around 28% of them singletons. The sequencing sample was made of naive CD4+ T cells from blood. These receptors all come from a man aged 18 to 35 in good health.

This clone was observed a few times. This sequence joins TRBV28 and TRBJ2-4; D unclear. CDR1 and CDR2 (germline): MDHEN, SYDVKM. V lost 6 bases and J 2 bases, leaving 8 bases between the germline ends. The CDR3 length is 13 residues. CDR3 bases: TGTGCCAGCAGCTCCGCCTCCAAAAACATTCAGTACTTC. It specifies CASSSASKNIQYF.

This clone was seen a handful of times. The DNA for the CDR3 is TGTGCCAGCAGCTTCTCAGAGGGTGAGCAGTTCTTC. This codes for CASSFSEGEQFF. The J gene is TRBJ2-1, the V gene TRBV7-9; TRBD2 is a possible D gene (5 bases). This CDR3 region has 12 residues. V was clipped by 3 bases and J by 9 bases, with 9 bases between them. In germline, CDR1 is SEHNR, CDR2 FQNEAQ (reference sequence).

Points on this clone: This sequence may be a read error, since a much larger clone differs from it by one base. This specimen includes other DNA sequences encoding the same CDR3. V usage is TRBV5-6 and J usage is TRBJ2-3, with no clear D. V was clipped by 5 bases and J by 2 bases, with 3 bases between them. Germline CDR1 and CDR2: SGHDT and YYEEEE. The CDR3 is 11 amino acids. The CDR3 bases are TGTGCCAGCAGTTTCACAGATACGCAGTATTTT. Amino acids: CASSFTDTQYF.

This clone showed up just a few times. The chain recombines TRBV29-1 with TRBJ1-3; D may be TRBD1 (5 bases). The germline gives CDR1 SQVTM, CDR2 ANQGSEA. This CDR3 is built from 15 residues. The CDR3 bases are TGCGGACATAACTGGGACCCCGGATTCGGAAACACCATATATTTT. This translates into CGHNWDPGFGNTIYF.

The J gene is TRBJ2-1, the V gene TRBV30; 7 nucleotides align to TRBD2. This CDR3 is 14 amino acids long. Per germline, CDR1 GTSNPN and CDR2 SVGIG (reference sequence). V lost 2 bases, J lost 0 bases, and 1 base stayed unmatched. The CDR3 DNA reads TGTGCCTGGAGTAGCGGGAACTCCTACAATGAGCAGTTCTTC. This encodes CAWSSGNSYNEQFF. Supplemented by reference TRBV30 and TRBJ2-1, the full variable domain reads SQTIHQWPATLVQPVGSPLSLECTVEGTSNPNLYWYRQAAGRGLQLLFYSVGIGQISSEVPQNLSASRPQDRQFILSSKKLLLSDSGFYLCAWSSGNSYNEQFFGPGTRLTVL.

There are a few counts of this clone. In the same sample, other DNA sequences code for this CDR3. CDR3 amino acids: CASSLISTDTQYF. CDR3 nucleotide sequence: TGCGCCAGCAGCTTGATTAGCACAGATACGCAGTATTTT. The chain combines TRBV5-1 with TRBJ2-3; unclear D gene. This CDR3 contains 13 residues. The germline gives CDR1 SGHRS, CDR2 YFSETQ. Trimming removed 1 base at V and 0 bases at J, with 3 bases between.

For the CDR3, the DNA is TGCGCCAGCAGCCAACTAGCGGGAGCCGCCTACGAGCAGTACTTC. This codes for CASSQLAGAAYEQYF. The V call is TRBV4-3, the J call TRBJ2-7; TRBD2 agrees at 10 bases. The CDR3 totals 15 residues. V shed 2 bases, J shed 2 bases, and the junction held 3 bases outside the gene matches. Germline CDR1 reads LGHNA; CDR2 reads YSLEER.

This clone turned up a few times. The gene calls are TRBV30 and TRBJ1-2; no definite D call. With 2 bases removed from V and 5 bases from J, the gap between germline ends came to 12 bases. The CDR3 is 13 amino acids. Germline V gene data show CDR1 as GTSNPN and CDR2 as SVGIG (reference sequence). The CDR3 bases are TGTGCCTGGAGTCCATCCGAGCGGTATGGCTACACCTTC. It is translated as CAWSPSERYGYTF.

This clone turned up a few times. The rearrangement links TRBV29-1 to TRBJ2-3; D uncertain. This CDR3 has 12 residues. V was shortened by 7 bases and J by 6 bases, with 14 bases between the two germline ends. CDR1 is SQVTM and CDR2 is ANQGSEA in the germline V gene. In DNA form, the CDR3 reads TGCAGCGCTGACCTCACGAGGGATACGCAGTATTTT. The encoded protein is CSADLTRDTQYF.

The chain is built from TRBV4-3 and TRBJ2-1; perhaps TRBD2 as D (5 bases). Trimming removed 2 bases from V and 8 bases from J, with 10 bases in between. The CDR3 totals 13 residues. Germline lookup yields CDR1 LGHNA and CDR2 YSLEER. Here the CDR3 DNA reads TGCGCCAGCAGCCAACAACTAGGCGATGAGCAGTTCTTC. Its protein product is CASSQQLGDEQFF.